The source of this TCR beta chain is a study of blood T cell repertoires in COVID-19. Overall study: From T cells, B-cell-depleted T cells, or PBMCs came the material, which was cDNA or gDNA.

The CDR3 length is 18 residues. Germline V gives CDR1 MNHEY, CDR2 SVGEGT. Germline trimming cut 4 bases from V and 6 bases from J; bases unmatched to any gene: 11. As handled by the study authors: Reference gene primer amplification in the assay estimated nucleated cell counts. Only in-frame clones appear in the TCRdb table, and some are missing; sequencing was by immunoSEQ multiplex PCR. Clonal size and the V and J genes are those of that table, whereas D and trimming came from the DNA. The sample records about 120,000 clones, about 81% being singletons. The sequencing input was peripheral blood. The TCR comes from a woman aged 50 to 65 with acute or convalescent COVID-19. J is TRBJ2-3 and V is TRBV6-2 or TRBV6-3; the match to TRBD2 covers 15 bases. CDR3 amino acids: CASSSRTSGRAALDTQYF. For the CDR3, the DNA is TGTGCCAGCAGTTCGAGGACTAGCGGGAGGGCCGCTCTGGATACGCAGTATTTT.